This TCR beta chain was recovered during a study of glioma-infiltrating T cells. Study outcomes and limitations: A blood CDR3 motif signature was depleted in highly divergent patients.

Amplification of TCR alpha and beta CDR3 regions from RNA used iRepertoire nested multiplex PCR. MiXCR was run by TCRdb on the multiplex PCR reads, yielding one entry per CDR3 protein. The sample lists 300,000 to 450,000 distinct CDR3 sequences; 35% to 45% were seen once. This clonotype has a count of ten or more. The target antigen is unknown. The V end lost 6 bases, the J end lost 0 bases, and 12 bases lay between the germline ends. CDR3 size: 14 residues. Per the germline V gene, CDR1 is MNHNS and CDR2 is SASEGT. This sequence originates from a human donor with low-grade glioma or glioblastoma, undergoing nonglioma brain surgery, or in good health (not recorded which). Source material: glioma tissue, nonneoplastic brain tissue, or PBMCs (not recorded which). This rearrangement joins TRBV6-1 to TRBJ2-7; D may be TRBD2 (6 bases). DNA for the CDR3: TGTGCCAGCAGAATAGCGCGGGGCTCCTACGAGCAGTACTTC. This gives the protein CASRIARGSYEQYF.